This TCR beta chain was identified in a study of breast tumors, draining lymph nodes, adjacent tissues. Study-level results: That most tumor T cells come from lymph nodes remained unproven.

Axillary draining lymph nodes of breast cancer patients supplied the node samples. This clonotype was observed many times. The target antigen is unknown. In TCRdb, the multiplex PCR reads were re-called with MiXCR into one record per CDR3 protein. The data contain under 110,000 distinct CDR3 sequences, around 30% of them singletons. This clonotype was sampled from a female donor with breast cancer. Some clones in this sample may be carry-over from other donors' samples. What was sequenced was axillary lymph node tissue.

This chain's CDR3 is CASRLAGGTGELFF. In DNA, the CDR3 is TGTGCCAGCAGACTAGCGGGGGGCACCGGGGAGCTGTTTTTT. The chain couples TRBV6-5 to TRBJ2-2; 12 bases line up with TRBD2. V shed 6 bases and J 4 bases; nucleotides not matched to a gene: 0. Germline V gene lookup returns CDR1 MNHEY and CDR2 SVGAGI. The CDR3 has 14 residues.